This T cell receptor beta chain is from a study of T cell responses to AZD1222 COVID-19 vaccine. The germline V gene encodes CDR1 SQVTM and CDR2 ANQGSEA. This CDR3 has 13 residues. V lost 5 bases and J lost 1, with 9 bases in between. Data came from immunoSEQ multiplex PCR; TCRdb stores just in-frame clones and leaves some out. The sample records roughly 100,000 clones, about 85% being singletons. As regards this clone: Its antigen is not known.

Study-level points and caveats: Nearly half of spike-specific TCRs reportedly target unmutated variant regions. Donor demographics were predominantly white British with a female majority; clonal diversity may be underestimated. Rises in breadth and depth of Spike-specific TCRs came after two AZD1222 doses.

The sample here was peripheral blood, taken 28 days after the second AZD1222 dose. V is TRBV29-1 and J is TRBJ1-5; D is ambiguous. The receptor comes from an adult who received the AZD1222 COVID-19 vaccine. The CDR3 sequence: CSVTDSSNQPQHF. The CDR3, as DNA: TGCAGCGTTACGGACTCCAGCAATCAGCCCCAGCATTTT.